Below, 28 T cell receptor beta chains from the same sample are listed, as sequenced in a study of cytomegalovirus exposure and HLA in healthy donors. Only in-frame clones appear in the TCRdb table, and some are missing; sequencing was by immunoSEQ multiplex PCR. Of 150,000 to 200,000 clones listed, about 85% are singletons. Material for sequencing was PBMCs. All receptors come from a man younger than 40 in good health and CMV-seropositive.

The rearrangement joins TRBV13 to TRBJ2-7; 9 bases match TRBD1. J lost 6 bases, V lost 7 bases, and 10 bases had no gene match. Germline CDR1 reads PRHDT; CDR2 reads FYEKMQ (reference sequence). The length of the CDR3 is 14 residues. Here the CDR3 reads CASTATGTGSEQYF. CDR3 bases: TGTGCCAGCACCGCGACCGGGACAGGGAGCGAGCAGTACTTC.

The chain recombines TRBV5-1 with TRBJ1-5, with 7 bases that match TRBD1. The CDR3 has 15 residues. The ends lost 0 bases at V and 2 bases at J; junction bases unmatched: 2. Germline values: CDR1 SGHRS, CDR2 YFSETQ. The CDR3: CASSLGGTGNQPQHF. In DNA form, the CDR3 reads TGCGCCAGCAGCTTGGGTGGGACAGGCAATCAGCCCCAGCATTTT.

This rearrangement joins TRBV4-2 to TRBJ1-5, with a tentative D call TRBD1 (6 bases). The CDR3 is made up of 15 amino acids. Germline values: CDR1 LGHNA, CDR2 YNFKEQ. Trimming stripped 5 bases from V and 5 bases from J, with 16 bases between. The CDR3 DNA follows: TGTGCCAGCAGCGAGACGACAGGTTCCGATCAGCCCCAGCATTTT. This gives the protein CASSETTGSDQPQHF.

The gene calls are TRBV28 and TRBJ2-7, with 9 nucleotides matching TRBD1. Trimming at V came to 7 bases and at J to 1 base, leaving 5 bases not matched to a gene. CDR3 length: 14 amino acids. CDR1 is MDHEN, CDR2 SYDVKM, per germline. The CDR3 bases are TGTGCCAGCATCCAGACAGGGGGTTCCTACGAGCAGTACTTC. Its translation is CASIQTGGSYEQYF.

The chain joins TRBV18 to TRBJ1-1; TRBD1 matches 8 bases. With 5 bases clipped from V and 5 bases from J, the junction kept 7 bases outside the gene matches. Germline CDR1 KGHSH, CDR2 LQKENI. This CDR3 region has 14 residues. The CDR3: CASSKDRAGTEAFF. CDR3 DNA: TGTGCCAGCTCAAAGGACAGGGCTGGGACTGAAGCTTTCTTT.

V gene TRBV6-1 combines with J gene TRBJ2-7; TRBD2 might be the D (5 bases). V lost 1 base and J lost 6, with 13 bases in between. This CDR3 has 14 amino acids. The V gene's germline CDR1 is MNHNS and CDR2 SASEGT. The CDR3 protein is CASSEVDRGAEQYF. The CDR3 DNA reads TGTGCCAGCAGTGAAGTTGATCGGGGTGCCGAGCAGTACTTC.

This clone was seen more than once but under ten times. The CDR3 coding sequence is TGTGCCAGCAGCCAAGATCTCGGGGTAACCTACGAGCAGTACTTC. It is translated as CASSQDLGVTYEQYF. The J gene is TRBJ2-7, the V gene TRBV4-2, with D perhaps matching TRBD2 (5 bases). Trimming removed 0 bases at V and 2 bases at J, with 11 bases between. The CDR3 consists of 15 residues. Germline V lookup: CDR1 LGHNA, CDR2 YNFKEQ.

This rearrangement joins TRBV9 to TRBJ2-1, with D perhaps TRBD2 (6 bases). Trimming shortened V by 0 bases and J by 5 bases, and 12 bases separated the two germline ends. This CDR3 is 15 amino acids long. From germline, CDR1 is SGDLS and CDR2 YYNGEE. Here the CDR3 DNA reads TGTGCCAGCAGCGTAGGAGGCGGGGTAGACAATGAGCAGTTCTTC. This encodes CASSVGGGVDNEQFF.

The chain couples TRBV7-8 to TRBJ2-2, with TRBD1 matching 7 bases. Germline CDR1 SGHVS, CDR2 FQNEAQ. J gave up 0 bases and V 0 bases, and 4 bases lay outside the gene matches. This CDR3 has 17 amino acids. The CDR3 region is CASSLARDRANTGELFF. The CDR3, as DNA: TGTGCCAGCAGCTTAGCCCGGGACAGAGCGAACACCGGGGAGCTGTTTTTT. Filled out from reference TRBV7-8 and TRBJ2-2, the complete variable domain reads GAGVSQSPRYKVAKRGQDVALRCDPISGHVSLFWYQQALGQGPEFLTYFQNEAQLDKSGLPSDRFFAERPEGSVSTLKIQRTQQEDSAVYLCASSLARDRANTGELFFGEGSRLTVL.

A single count supports this clone. The chain recombines TRBV6-1 with TRBJ1-1, with 8 bases lining up with TRBD1. V lost 6 bases, J lost 1 base, and 1 base stayed unmatched. Per germline, CDR1 MNHNS and CDR2 SASEGT. This CDR3 contains 13 residues. CDR3 region: CASRDRENTEAFF. CDR3 nucleotide sequence: TGTGCCAGCAGGGACAGGGAGAACACTGAAGCTTTCTTT.

This clone turned up a few times. The genes are TRBV9 and TRBJ2-5; 9 positions match TRBD1. CDR3 length: 15 residues. Trimming removed 2 bases from V and 2 bases from J; junction bases left unmatched: 4. In germline, CDR1 is SGDLS, CDR2 YYNGEE. CDR3 coding DNA: TGTGCCAGCAGCGTCGGACAGGGGTTACAAGAGACCCAGTACTTC. It specifies CASSVGQGLQETQYF.

The table lists this clone with a count of one. The chain couples TRBV5-8 to TRBJ2-3; 8 bases are shared with TRBD2. The CDR3 contains 15 residues. The germline V gene encodes CDR1 SGHTS and CDR2 YDEGEE. With V trimmed by 0 bases and J by 6 bases, 6 bases remained unmatched. CDR3 in DNA: TGTGCCAGCAGCTTGGATAGCGGGGAGGGGGATACGCAGTATTTT. Translation: CASSLDSGEGDTQYF.

The chain carries TRBV7-8 and TRBJ1-5; D might be TRBD1 (5 bases). CDR1 SGHVS and CDR2 FQNEAQ come from the germline V gene. This CDR3 region has 15 residues. Between the trimmed V and J ends, which lost 5 bases and 2 bases, there was a span of 13 bases. This CDR3 is CASSPSGGGNQPQHF. DNA of the CDR3: TGTGCCAGCAGCCCAAGCGGGGGAGGCAATCAGCCCCAGCATTTT.

CDR3 bases: TGTGCCAGCTCCCCCACGAGGAACACTGAAGCTTTCTTT. Its translation is CASSPTRNTEAFF. The chain carries TRBV18 and TRBJ1-1; D gene unclear. The CDR3 is 13 residues long. The germline V gene encodes CDR1 KGHSH and CDR2 LQKENI. Trimming removed 6 bases at V and 1 base at J, with 9 bases between.

The rearrangement links TRBV10-3 to TRBJ1-1; TRBD1 might be the D (5 bases). The CDR3 covers 12 residues. Per the germline V gene, CDR1 is ENHRY and CDR2 is SYGVKD. V was shortened by 10 bases and J by 5 bases, with 14 bases between the two germline ends. CDR3 bases: TGTGCCACCCAAACCGGGGGAACTGAAGCTTTCTTT. Translated, it gives CATQTGGTEAFF.

J is TRBJ1-1 and V is TRBV10-2, with D uncertain. The germline V gene has CDR1 WSHSY and CDR2 SAAADI. V lost 6 bases to trimming and J lost 1 base, with 9 bases between them. This CDR3 contains 13 residues. CDR3 protein: CASSRSPNTEAFF. CDR3 sequence (DNA): TGCGCCAGCAGCCGTAGCCCGAACACTGAAGCTTTCTTT.

The genes are TRBV11-2 and TRBJ2-1; TRBD2 agrees at 14 bases. Trimming removed 8 bases from V and 5 bases from J; junction bases left unmatched: 17. CDR1 SGHAT and CDR2 FQNNGV come from the germline V gene. This CDR3 has 19 residues. The CDR3 DNA follows: TGTGCCAGCGTCCCAAACCCCGGACTAGCGGGGGGTTCAGACAATGAGCAGTTCTTC. Protein sequence: CASVPNPGLAGGSDNEQFF. Full variable domain (rest looked up from reference TRBV11-2 and TRBJ2-1): EAGVAQSPRYKIIEKRQSVAFWCNPISGHATLYWYQQILGQGPKLLIQFQNNGVVDDSQLPKDRFSAERLKGVDSTLKIQPAKLEDSAVYLCASVPNPGLAGGSDNEQFFGPGTRLTVL.

The CDR3 loop reads CARRTGTPTPPGFF. The CDR3 DNA follows: TGTGCCAGAAGAACCGGGACACCAACCCCCCCCGGTTTCTTT. This rearrangement joins TRBV5-3 to TRBJ1-1; D possibly corresponds to TRBD1 (6 bases). TRBV5-3 is placed among ORFs of uncertain function. Trimming took off 5 bases at V and 13 bases at J, with 24 bases between the two ends. The CDR3 is 14 amino acids.

The chain combines TRBV11-2 with TRBJ2-2, with TRBD1 identical over 7 bases. The CDR3 covers 15 residues. Trimming cost V 2 bases and J 5 bases; bases outside gene matches: 5. The germline V gene encodes CDR1 SGHAT and CDR2 FQNNGV. The CDR3 nucleotides are TGTGCCAGCAGCTTACTACCCAGGGGGACCGGGGAGCTGTTTTTT. Its protein product is CASSLLPRGTGELFF.

This sequence joins TRBV7-2 and TRBJ2-7; the match to TRBD2 covers 14 bases. This CDR3 region has 18 residues. The V and J ends lost 3 bases and 0 bases, in that order; junction bases with no gene match: 7. Germline V gene data show CDR1 as SGHTA and CDR2 as FQGNSA. CDR3 sequence: CASSFAPGTSGGSYEQYF. CDR3 sequence (DNA): TGTGCCAGCAGCTTCGCCCCCGGGACTAGCGGGGGCTCCTACGAGCAGTACTTC.

CDR3 in DNA: TGTGCCAGCAAGACAGGCTGGGGTGAAAAACTGTTTTTT. Translating gives CASKTGWGEKLFF. The chain couples TRBV25-1 to TRBJ1-4; the D gene is possibly TRBD1 (6 bases). Looked up from germline, CDR1 is MGHDK and CDR2 is SYGVNS. V was clipped by 7 bases and J by 7 bases, with 13 bases between them. The CDR3 contains 13 residues.

The chain has TRBV11-3 and TRBJ2-1; 8 nucleotides line up with TRBD1. The CDR3 covers 17 residues. The germline V gene has CDR1 SGHNT and CDR2 YENEEA. V was clipped by 4 bases and J by 0 bases; unmatched bases: 8. CDR3 DNA: TGTGCCAGCAGCTCACGGACAGGGCGAGCCTCCTACAATGAGCAGTTCTTC. Its translation: CASSSRTGRASYNEQFF.

The chain links TRBV19 to TRBJ2-7, with 10 nucleotides matching TRBD2. Germline V CDR1 and CDR2: LNHDA, SQIVND (reference sequence). The CDR3 runs to 14 residues. With V trimmed by 4 bases and J by 3 bases, 3 bases remained unmatched. CDR3 amino acids: CASSTAGGNYEQYF. CDR3 coding DNA: TGTGCCAGTAGTACAGCGGGGGGGAACTACGAGCAGTACTTC.

The chain recombines TRBV4-1 with TRBJ2-3; tentative D call: TRBD2 (5 bases). The V gene lost 4 bases and the J gene lost 4 bases, with 18 bases spanning the gap. The germline CDR1 and CDR2 sequences are MGHRA and YSYEKL. The CDR3 is 16 amino acids. CDR3 DNA: TGCGCCAGCAGCCCTCCGGGCGGGCAGGTCGCAGATACGCAGTATTTT. It translates to CASSPPGGQVADTQYF.

This clone was seen only a few times. The V call is TRBV27, the J call TRBJ1-2; D remains unclear. Trimming took off 4 bases at V and 7 bases at J, with 10 bases between the two ends. This CDR3 contains 12 residues. Per the germline V gene, CDR1 is MNHEY and CDR2 is SMNVEV (reference sequence). The CDR3, as DNA: TGTGCCAGCAGTTACGGCGGGGTTGGCTACACCTTC. It specifies CASSYGGVGYTF.

The CDR3 sequence is CASSFDRSSYEQYF. The CDR3 DNA reads as TGTGCCAGCAGCTTCGACAGGAGCTCCTACGAGCAGTACTTC. This chain uses TRBV7-2 with TRBJ2-7, with a weak D call TRBD1 (6 bases). CDR3 length equals 14 residues. CDR1 and CDR2 (germline): SGHTA, FQGNSA. The germline V and J ends were trimmed by 3 bases and 0 bases, with 9 bases remaining between them.

This sequence joins TRBV7-2 and TRBJ1-5, with 7 bases identical to TRBD1. The V gene's germline CDR1 is SGHTA and CDR2 FQGNSA. With V trimmed by 5 bases and J by 0 bases, 4 bases remained unmatched. The CDR3 spans 15 residues. CDR3 sequence (DNA): TGTGCCAGCAGCCGGGACAGTGATAGCAATCAGCCCCAGCATTTT. Amino acid sequence: CASSRDSDSNQPQHF.

The V call is TRBV27, the J call TRBJ1-1, with 7 bases aligning to TRBD1. This CDR3 is built from 14 residues. The V segment lost 2 bases and the J segment 3 bases; nucleotides outside the gene matches: 3. Per germline, CDR1 MNHEY and CDR2 SMNVEV (reference sequence). The CDR3 is CASSLNRGDTEAFF. The CDR3 DNA follows: TGTGCCAGCAGTTTAAACAGGGGCGACACTGAAGCTTTCTTT.